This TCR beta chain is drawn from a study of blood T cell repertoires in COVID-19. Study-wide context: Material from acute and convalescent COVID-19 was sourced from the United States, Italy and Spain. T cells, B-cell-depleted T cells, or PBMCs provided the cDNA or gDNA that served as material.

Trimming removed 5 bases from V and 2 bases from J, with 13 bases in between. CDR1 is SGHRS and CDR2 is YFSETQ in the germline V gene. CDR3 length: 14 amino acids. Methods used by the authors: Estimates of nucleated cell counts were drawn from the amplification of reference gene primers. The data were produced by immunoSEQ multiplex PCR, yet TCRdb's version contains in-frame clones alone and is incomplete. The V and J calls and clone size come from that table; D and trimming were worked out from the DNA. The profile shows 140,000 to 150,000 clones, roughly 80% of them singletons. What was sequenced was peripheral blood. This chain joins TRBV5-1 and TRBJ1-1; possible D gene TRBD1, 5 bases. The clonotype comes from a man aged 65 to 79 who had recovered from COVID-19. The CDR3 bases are TGCGCCAGCAGTTTGCAGGGAACTAACACTGAAGCTTTCTTT. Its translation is CASSLQGTNTEAFF.